This TCR beta chain was captured in a study of blood T cell repertoires in COVID-19. The wider study: PBMCs, B-cell-depleted T cells, or T cells provided the cDNA or gDNA that made up the material.

Clones were read by immunoSEQ multiplex PCR, and TCRdb kept only the in-frame ones, dropping some. This sample has about 140,000 clones, with around 84% found just once. This CDR3 is 17 amino acids long. Germline V gives CDR1 SGHRS, CDR2 YFSETQ. V was clipped by 2 bases and J by 5 bases; unmatched bases: 7. What was sequenced was peripheral blood. This rearrangement joins TRBV5-1 to TRBJ2-5, with 15 bases aligning to TRBD2. This sequence was found in a woman aged 60-70 years with acute or convalescent COVID-19. The chain's CDR3 is CASSFGLAGGLLETQYF. CDR3 bases: TGCGCCAGCAGCTTTGGACTAGCGGGGGGGCTTTTGGAGACCCAGTACTTC.